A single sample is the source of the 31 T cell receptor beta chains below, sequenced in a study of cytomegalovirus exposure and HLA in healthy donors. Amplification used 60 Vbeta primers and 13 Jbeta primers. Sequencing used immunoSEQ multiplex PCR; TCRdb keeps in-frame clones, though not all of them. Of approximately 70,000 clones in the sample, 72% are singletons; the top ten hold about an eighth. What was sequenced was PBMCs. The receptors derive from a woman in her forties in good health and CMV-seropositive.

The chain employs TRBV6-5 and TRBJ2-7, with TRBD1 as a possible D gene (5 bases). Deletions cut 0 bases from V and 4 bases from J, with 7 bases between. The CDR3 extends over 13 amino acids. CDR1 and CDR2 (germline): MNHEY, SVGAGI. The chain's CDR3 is CASSYSTEYEQYF. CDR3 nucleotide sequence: TGTGCCAGCAGTTACTCGACAGAATACGAGCAGTACTTC.

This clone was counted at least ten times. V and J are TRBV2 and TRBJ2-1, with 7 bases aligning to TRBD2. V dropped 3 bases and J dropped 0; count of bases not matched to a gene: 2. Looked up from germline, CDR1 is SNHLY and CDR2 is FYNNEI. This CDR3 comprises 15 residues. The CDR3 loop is CASSDGGFSYNEQFF. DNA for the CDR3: TGTGCCAGCAGTGACGGGGGGTTCTCCTACAATGAGCAGTTCTTC. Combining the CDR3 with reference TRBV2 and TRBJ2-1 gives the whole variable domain EPEVTQTPSHQVTQMGQEVILRCVPISNHLYFYWYRQILGQKVEFLVSFYNNEISEKSEIFDDQFSVERPDGSNFTLKIRSTKLEDSAMYFCASSDGGFSYNEQFFGPGTRLTVL.

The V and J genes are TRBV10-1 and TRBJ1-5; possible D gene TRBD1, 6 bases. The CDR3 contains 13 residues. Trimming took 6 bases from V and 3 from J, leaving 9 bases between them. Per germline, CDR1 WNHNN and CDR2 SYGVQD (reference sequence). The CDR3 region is CASSRDNNQPQHF. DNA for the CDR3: TGCGCCAGCAGCCGGGACAACAATCAGCCCCAGCATTTT.

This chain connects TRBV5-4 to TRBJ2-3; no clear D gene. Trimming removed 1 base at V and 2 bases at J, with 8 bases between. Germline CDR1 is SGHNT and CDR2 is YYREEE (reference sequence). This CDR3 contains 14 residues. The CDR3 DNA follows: TGTGCCAGCAGCTTGAACCAGGCCACAGATACGCAGTATTTT. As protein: CASSLNQATDTQYF.

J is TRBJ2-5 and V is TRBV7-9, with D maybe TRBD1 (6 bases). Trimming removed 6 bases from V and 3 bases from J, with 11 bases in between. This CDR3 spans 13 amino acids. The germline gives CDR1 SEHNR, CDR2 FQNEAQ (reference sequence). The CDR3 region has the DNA TGTGCCAGCAGTCGGGACACGGAAGAGACCCAGTACTTC. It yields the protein CASSRDTEETQYF.

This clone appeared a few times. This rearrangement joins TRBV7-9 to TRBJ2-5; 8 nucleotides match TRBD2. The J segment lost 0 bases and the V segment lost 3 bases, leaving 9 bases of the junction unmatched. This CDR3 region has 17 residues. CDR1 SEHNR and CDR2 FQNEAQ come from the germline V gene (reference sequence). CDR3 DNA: TGTGCCAGCAGCTTTCGTGCCGGGGGGGCGAACCAAGAGACCCAGTACTTC. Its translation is CASSFRAGGANQETQYF.

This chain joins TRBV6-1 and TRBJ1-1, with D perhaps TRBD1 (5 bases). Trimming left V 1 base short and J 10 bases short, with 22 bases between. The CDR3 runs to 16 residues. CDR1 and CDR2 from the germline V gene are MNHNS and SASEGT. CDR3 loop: CASSEDPGQVLQGAFF. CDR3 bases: TGTGCCAGCAGTGAAGATCCAGGACAAGTCCTTCAGGGAGCTTTCTTT.

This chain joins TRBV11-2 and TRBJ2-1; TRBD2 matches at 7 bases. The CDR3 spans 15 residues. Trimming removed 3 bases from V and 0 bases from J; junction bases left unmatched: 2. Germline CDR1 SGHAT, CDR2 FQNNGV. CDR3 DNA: TGTGCCAGCAGCTTGGGGGGGAGCTCCTACAATGAGCAGTTCTTC. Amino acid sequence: CASSLGGSSYNEQFF.

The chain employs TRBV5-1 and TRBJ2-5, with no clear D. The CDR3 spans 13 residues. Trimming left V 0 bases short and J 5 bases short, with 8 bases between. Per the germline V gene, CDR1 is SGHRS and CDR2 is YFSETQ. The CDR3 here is CASSLAGVETQYF. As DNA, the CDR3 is TGCGCCAGCAGCTTGGCCGGAGTGGAGACCCAGTACTTC.

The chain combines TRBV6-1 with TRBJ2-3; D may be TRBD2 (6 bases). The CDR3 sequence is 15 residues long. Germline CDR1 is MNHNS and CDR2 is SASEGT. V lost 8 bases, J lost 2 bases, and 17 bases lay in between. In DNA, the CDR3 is TGTGCCAGCCAAAAGGGGACTTATTACACAGATACGCAGTATTTT. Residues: CASQKGTYYTDTQYF.

The CDR3 region is CASSPEVGGGYEQYF. The DNA for the CDR3 is TGTGCCAGTAGCCCAGAGGTAGGGGGCGGCTACGAGCAGTACTTC. V gene TRBV19 combines with J gene TRBJ2-7; 7 nucleotides agree with TRBD1. In germline, CDR1 is LNHDA, CDR2 SQIVND (reference sequence). Trimming removed 6 bases from V and 3 bases from J; junction bases left unmatched: 11. The CDR3 has 15 amino acids.

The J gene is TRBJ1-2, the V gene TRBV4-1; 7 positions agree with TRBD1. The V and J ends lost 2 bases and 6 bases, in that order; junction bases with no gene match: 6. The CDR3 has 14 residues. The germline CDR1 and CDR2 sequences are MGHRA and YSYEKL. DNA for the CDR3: TGCGCCAGCAGCCAACCACGACAGGGTCATGGCTACACCTTC. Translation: CASSQPRQGHGYTF.

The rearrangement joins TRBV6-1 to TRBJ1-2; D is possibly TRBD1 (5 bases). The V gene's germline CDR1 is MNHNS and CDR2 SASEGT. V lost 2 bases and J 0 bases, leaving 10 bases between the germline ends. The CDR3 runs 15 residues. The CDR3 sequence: CASSEWRGANYGYTF. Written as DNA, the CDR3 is TGTGCCAGCAGTGAATGGCGGGGGGCTAACTATGGCTACACCTTC.

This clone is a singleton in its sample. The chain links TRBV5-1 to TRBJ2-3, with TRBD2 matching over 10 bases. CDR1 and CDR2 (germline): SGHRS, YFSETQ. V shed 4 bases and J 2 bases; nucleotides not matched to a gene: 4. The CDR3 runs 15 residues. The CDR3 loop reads CASSKGTSDTDTQYF. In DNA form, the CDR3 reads TGCGCCAGCAGCAAAGGGACTAGCGACACAGATACGCAGTATTTT.

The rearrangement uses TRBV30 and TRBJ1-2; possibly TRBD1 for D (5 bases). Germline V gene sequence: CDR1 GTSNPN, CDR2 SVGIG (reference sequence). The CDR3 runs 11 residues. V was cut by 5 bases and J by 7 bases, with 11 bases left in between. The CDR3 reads CAWGGGVGYTF. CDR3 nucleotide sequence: TGTGCCTGGGGGGGAGGGGTTGGCTACACCTTC.

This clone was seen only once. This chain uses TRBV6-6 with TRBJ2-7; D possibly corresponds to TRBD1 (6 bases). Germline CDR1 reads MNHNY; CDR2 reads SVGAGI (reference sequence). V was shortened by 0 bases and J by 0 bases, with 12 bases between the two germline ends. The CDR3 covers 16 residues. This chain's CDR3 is CASSYSGGPSSYEQYF. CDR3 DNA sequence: TGTGCCAGCAGTTACTCTGGGGGCCCCAGCTCCTACGAGCAGTACTTC.

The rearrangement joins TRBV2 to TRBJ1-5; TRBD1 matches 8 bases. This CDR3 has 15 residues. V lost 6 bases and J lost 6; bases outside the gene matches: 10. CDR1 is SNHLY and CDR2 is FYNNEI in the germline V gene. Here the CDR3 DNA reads TGTGCCAGCAGCCCGACAGGGGAAGTACGTCAGCCCCAGCATTTT. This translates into CASSPTGEVRQPQHF.

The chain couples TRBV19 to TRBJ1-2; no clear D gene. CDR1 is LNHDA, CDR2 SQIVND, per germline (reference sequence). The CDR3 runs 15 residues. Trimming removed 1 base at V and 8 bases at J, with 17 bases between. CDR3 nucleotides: TGTGCCAGTAGTATAGCGGCTCTTGGGGAGGCGGGCTACACCTTC. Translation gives CASSIAALGEAGYTF.

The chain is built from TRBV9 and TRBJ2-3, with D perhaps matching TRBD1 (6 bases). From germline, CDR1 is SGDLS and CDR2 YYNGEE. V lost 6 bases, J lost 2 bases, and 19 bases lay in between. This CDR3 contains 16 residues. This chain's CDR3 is CASTQGHSTTTDTQYF. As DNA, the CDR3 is TGTGCCAGCACCCAGGGACACAGTACCACCACAGATACGCAGTATTTT.

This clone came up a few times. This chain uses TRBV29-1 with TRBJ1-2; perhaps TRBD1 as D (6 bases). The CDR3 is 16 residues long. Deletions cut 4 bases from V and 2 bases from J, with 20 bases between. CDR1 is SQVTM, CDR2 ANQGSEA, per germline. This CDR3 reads CSVVGQGRVWNYGYTF. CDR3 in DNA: TGCAGCGTTGTGGGGCAGGGGAGAGTGTGGAACTATGGCTACACCTTC.

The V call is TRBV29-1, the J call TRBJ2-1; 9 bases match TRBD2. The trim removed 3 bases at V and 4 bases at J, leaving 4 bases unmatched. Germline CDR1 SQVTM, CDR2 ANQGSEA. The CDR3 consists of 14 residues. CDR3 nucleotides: TGCAGCGTTGAGGGCGGGGGGGGATACAATGAGCAGTTCTTC. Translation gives CSVEGGGGYNEQFF.

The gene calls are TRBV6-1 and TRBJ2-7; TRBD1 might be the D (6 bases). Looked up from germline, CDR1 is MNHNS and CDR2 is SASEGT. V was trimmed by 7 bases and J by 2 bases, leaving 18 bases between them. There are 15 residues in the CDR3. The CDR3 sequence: CASIPGQQKAYEQYF. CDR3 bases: TGTGCCAGCATCCCGGGACAACAAAAGGCCTACGAGCAGTACTTC.

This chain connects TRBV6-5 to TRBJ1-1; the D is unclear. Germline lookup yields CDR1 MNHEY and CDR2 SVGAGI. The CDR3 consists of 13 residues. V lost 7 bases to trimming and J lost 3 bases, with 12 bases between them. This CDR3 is CASTGSGDTEAFF. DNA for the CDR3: TGTGCCAGCACCGGGTCCGGGGACACTGAAGCTTTCTTT.

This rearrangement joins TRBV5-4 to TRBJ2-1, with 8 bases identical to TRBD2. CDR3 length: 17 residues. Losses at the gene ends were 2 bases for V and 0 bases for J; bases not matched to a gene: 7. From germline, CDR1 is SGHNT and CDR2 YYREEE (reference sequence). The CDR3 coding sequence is TGTGCCAGCAGCTTCGGAGCGGGGGAGAGCTCCTACAATGAGCAGTTCTTC. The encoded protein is CASSFGAGESSYNEQFF.

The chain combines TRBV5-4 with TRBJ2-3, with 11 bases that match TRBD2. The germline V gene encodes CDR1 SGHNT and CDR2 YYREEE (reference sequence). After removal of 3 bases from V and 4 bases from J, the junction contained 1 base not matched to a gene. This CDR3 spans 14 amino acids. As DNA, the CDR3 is TGTGCCAGCAGCTCGACTAGCGGGGCAGATACGCAGTATTTT. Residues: CASSSTSGADTQYF.

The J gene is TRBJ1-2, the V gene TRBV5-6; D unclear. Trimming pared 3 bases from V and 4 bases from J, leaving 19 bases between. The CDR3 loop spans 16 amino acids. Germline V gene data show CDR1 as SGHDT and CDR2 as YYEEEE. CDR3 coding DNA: TGTGCCAGCAGCTCAGTTCAGACACCCCCGTTCTATGGCTACACCTTC. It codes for CASSSVQTPPFYGYTF.

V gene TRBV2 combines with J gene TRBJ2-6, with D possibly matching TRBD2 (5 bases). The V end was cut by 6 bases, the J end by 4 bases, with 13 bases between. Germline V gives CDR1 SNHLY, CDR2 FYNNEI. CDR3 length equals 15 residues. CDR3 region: CASRDSGDGANVLTF. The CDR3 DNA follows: TGTGCCAGCAGGGACTCCGGTGACGGGGCCAACGTCCTGACTTTC.

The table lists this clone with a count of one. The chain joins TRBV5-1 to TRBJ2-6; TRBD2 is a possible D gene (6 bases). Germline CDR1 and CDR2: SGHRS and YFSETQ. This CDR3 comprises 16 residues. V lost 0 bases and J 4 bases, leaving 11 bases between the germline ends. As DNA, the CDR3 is TGCGCCAGCAGCTTGGCGCGGGGCGGAGGGGCCAACGTCCTGACTTTC. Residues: CASSLARGGGANVLTF.

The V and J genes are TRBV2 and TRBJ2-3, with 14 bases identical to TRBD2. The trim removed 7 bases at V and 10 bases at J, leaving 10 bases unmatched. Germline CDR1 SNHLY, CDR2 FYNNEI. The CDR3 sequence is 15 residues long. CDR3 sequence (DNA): TGTGCCAGCAAAGGACTAGCGGGGGGAATAGGGCCGCAGTATTTT. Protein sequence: CASKGLAGGIGPQYF.

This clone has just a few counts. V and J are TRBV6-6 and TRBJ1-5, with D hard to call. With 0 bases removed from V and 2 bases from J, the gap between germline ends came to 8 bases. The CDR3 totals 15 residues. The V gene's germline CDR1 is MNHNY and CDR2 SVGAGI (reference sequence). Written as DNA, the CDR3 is TGTGCCAGCAGTTACTCAGAGCTCCGCAATCAGCCCCAGCATTTT. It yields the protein CASSYSELRNQPQHF.

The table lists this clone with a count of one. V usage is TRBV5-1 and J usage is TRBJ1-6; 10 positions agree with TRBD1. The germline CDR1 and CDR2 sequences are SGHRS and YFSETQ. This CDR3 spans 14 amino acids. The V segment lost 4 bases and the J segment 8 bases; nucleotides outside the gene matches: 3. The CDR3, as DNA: TGCGCCAGCAGCCCCGGGACAGGGGATTCACCCCTCCACTTT. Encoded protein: CASSPGTGDSPLHF. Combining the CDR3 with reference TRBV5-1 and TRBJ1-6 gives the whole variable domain KAGVTQTPRYLIKTRGQQVTLSCSPISGHRSVSWYQQTPGQGLQFLFEYFSETQRNKGNFPGRFSGRQFSNSRSEMNVSTLELGDSALYLCASSPGTGDSPLHFGNGTRLTVT.